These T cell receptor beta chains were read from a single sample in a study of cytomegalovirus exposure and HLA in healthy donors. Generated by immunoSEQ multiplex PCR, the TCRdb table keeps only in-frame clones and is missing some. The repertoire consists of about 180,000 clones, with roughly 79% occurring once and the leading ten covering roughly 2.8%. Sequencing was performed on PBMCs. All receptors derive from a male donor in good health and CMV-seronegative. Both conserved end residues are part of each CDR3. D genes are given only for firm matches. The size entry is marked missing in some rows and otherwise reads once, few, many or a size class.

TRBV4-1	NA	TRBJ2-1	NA	CASRSASLAGEQFF	TGCGCCAGCAGGTCGGCTAGCTTAGCCGGTGAGCAGTTCTTC
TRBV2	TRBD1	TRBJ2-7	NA	CASSWDRGWYEQYF	TGTGCCAGCAGTTGGGACAGGGGATGGTACGAGCAGTACTTC
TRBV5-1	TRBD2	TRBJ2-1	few	CASGKLAGALDEQFF	TGCGCCAGCGGGAAACTAGCGGGGGCGTTGGATGAGCAGTTCTTC
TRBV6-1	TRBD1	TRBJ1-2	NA	CASSATGGGGYGYTF	TGTGCCAGCAGTGCGACAGGGGGGGGAGGCTATGGCTACACCTTC
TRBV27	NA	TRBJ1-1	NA	CASSFLRTANTEAFF	TGTGCCAGCAGTTTTCTTAGGACAGCCAACACTGAAGCTTTCTTT
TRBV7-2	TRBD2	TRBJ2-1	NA	CASSPGSAGGHNEQFF	TGTGCCAGCAGCCCCGGGTCGGCGGGAGGGCACAATGAGCAGTTCTTC
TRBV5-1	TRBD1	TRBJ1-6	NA	CASSLTGVGNSPLHF	TGCGCCAGCAGCTTAACAGGGGTGGGTAATTCACCCCTCCACTTT
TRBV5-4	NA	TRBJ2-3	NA	CASSSDTDTQYF	TGTGCCAGCAGCTCAGACACAGATACGCAGTATTTT
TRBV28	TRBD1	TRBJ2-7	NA	CASSLPSTGISSYEQYF	TGTGCCAGCAGTTTGCCTTCGACAGGGATCAGCTCCTACGAGCAGTACTTC
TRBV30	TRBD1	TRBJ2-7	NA	CAWSIIGTGIPYEQYF	TGTGCCTGGAGTATAATAGGGACAGGGATTCCCTACGAGCAGTACTTC
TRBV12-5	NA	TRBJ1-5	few	CASASESNQPQHF	TGTGCTAGTGCCTCGGAGAGCAATCAGCCCCAGCATTTT
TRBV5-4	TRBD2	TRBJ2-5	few	CASSFSLRGMVGETQYF	TGTGCCAGCAGCTTTTCCCTGCGGGGGATGGTCGGAGAGACCCAGTACTTC
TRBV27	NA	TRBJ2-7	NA	CASSLSLSYEQYF	TGTGCCAGCAGTTTATCGTTATCCTACGAGCAGTACTTC
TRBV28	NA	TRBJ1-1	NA	CASSYIGQANTEAFF	TGTGCCAGCAGTTATATTGGGCAGGCGAACACTGAAGCTTTCTTT
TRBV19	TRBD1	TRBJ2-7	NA	CASSPTDRGIYEQYF	TGTGCCAGTAGTCCCACCGACAGGGGGATTTACGAGCAGTACTTC
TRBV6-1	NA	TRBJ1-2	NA	CASSPDSIYGYTF	TGTGCCAGCAGCCCAGACAGTATTTATGGCTACACCTTC
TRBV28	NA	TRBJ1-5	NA	CASSLGSQGNQPQHF	TGTGCCAGCAGTTTAGGTTCTCAGGGAAATCAGCCCCAGCATTTT
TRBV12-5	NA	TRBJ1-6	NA	CASALSSGGGNSPLHF	TGTGCTAGTGCCCTTTCGTCCGGAGGTGGTAATTCACCCCTCCACTTT
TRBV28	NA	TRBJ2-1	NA	CASSELERIDEQFF	TGTGCCAGCAGTGAACTAGAGCGTATCGATGAGCAGTTCTTC
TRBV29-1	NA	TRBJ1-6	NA	CSVAGGPNSPLHF	TGCAGCGTGGCGGGAGGGCCTAATTCACCCCTCCACTTT
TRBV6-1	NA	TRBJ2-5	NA	CASSGGVTQTQYF	TGTGCCAGCAGTGGTGGAGTTACGCAGACCCAGTACTTC
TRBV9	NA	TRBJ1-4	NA	CASSVTGFPSTNEKLFF	TGTGCCAGCAGCGTGACGGGGTTCCCATCAACTAATGAAAAACTGTTTTTT
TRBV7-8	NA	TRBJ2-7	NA	CASSLGSRGYEQYF	TGTGCCAGCAGCTTAGGTAGCAGGGGTTACGAGCAGTACTTC
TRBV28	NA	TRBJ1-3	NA	CASSLGGRNTIYF	TGTGCCAGCAGTTTGGGGGGAAGAAACACCATATATTTT